These T cell receptor beta chains were read from a single sample in a study of CXCR3 chemokines and chemotherapy response in bladder cancer. A single record per CDR3 protein comes from TCRdb applying MiXCR to the PCR reads. The sample has about 8,900 distinct CDR3 sequences, 23% seen once; the top ten hold about 8.7%. The sample here was taken from a patient whose treatment included neoadjuvant chemotherapy. The receptor set was obtained from a human donor with bladder cancer that did not respond to neoadjuvant chemotherapy. Each CDR3 is given with its conserved first and last residue. The D gene is left open where the match is weak. Expanded clones get a size class; other rows say once, few or many, or leave the size out.

clone_size	v_call	j_call	d_call	cdr3_aa	cdr3_nt
many	TRBV28	TRBJ2-2	TRBD1	CASLSTGRNTGELFF	TGTGCCAGCCTATCGACAGGGCGGAACACCGGGGAGCTGTTTTTT
many	TRBV28	TRBJ1-1	.	CASSLRGGGIRAFF	TGTGCCAGCAGTTTACGGGGAGGGGGAATTCGAGCTTTCTTT
many	TRBV20-1	TRBJ1-1	.	CSASLGAGTEAFF	TGCAGTGCTAGTCTCGGAGCCGGAACTGAAGCTTTCTTT
.	TRBV12-3/TRBV12-4	TRBJ1-1	.	CATCSSEAPGTEAFF	TGTGCCACTTGTTCCAGTGAGGCCCCGGGGACTGAAGCTTTCTTT
many	TRBV6-5	TRBJ1-3	TRBD1	CASRQGAPGNTIYF	TGTGCCAGCCGACAGGGGGCGCCTGGAAACACCATATATTTT
medium-sized	TRBV18	TRBJ2-2	.	CASSPRGQGGTGELFF	TGTGCCAGCTCACCGAGGGGGCAGGGAGGCACCGGGGAGCTGTTTTTT
.	TRBV2	TRBJ2-4	.	CASRDTEAKNIQYF	TGTGCCAGCAGGGATACTGAAGCCAAAAACATTCAGTACTTC
many	TRBV11-2	TRBJ1-2	.	CASSLSGPSDYGYTF	TGTGCCAGCAGCTTATCCGGGCCCTCGGACTATGGCTACACCTTC
medium-sized	TRBV6-1	TRBJ2-1	.	CAAARVGSYNEQFF	TGTGCCGCCGCCAGGGTTGGGTCCTACAATGAGCAGTTCTTC
many	TRBV7-2	TRBJ2-4	.	CASSSTVLAKNIQYF	TGTGCCAGCAGCTCCACGGTTCTGGCCAAAAACATTCAGTACTTC
many	TRBV11-1	TRBJ2-1	TRBD2	CASSRGGRDGQFF	TGTGCCAGCAGCCGGGGAGGGCGGGACGGGCAGTTCTTC
medium-sized	TRBV6-2/TRBV6-3	TRBJ1-2	.	CASSGVWDYGYTF	TGTGCCAGCAGCGGGGTTTGGGACTATGGCTACACCTTC
.	TRBV20-1	TRBJ2-4	.	CSASSGSAKNIQYF	TGCAGTGCTAGCTCAGGGAGCGCCAAAAACATTCAGTACTTC
medium-sized	TRBV15	TRBJ2-5	TRBD1	CATSPRQGETQYF	TGTGCCACCAGCCCGCGACAGGGAGAGACCCAGTACTTC